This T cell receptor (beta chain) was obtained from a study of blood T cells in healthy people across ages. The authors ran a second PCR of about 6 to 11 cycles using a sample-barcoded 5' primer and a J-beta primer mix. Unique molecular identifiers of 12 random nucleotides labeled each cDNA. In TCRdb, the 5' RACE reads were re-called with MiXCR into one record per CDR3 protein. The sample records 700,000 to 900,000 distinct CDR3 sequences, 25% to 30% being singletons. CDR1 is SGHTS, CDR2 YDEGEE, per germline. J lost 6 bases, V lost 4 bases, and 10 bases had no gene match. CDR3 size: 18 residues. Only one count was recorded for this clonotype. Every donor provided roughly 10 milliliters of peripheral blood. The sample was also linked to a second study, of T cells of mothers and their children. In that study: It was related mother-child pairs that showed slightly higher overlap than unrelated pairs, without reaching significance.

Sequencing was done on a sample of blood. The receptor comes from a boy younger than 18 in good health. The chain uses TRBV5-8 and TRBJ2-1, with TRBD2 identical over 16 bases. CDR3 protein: CASSTGLAGGPSSNEQFF. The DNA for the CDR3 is TGTGCCAGCAGCACGGGACTAGCGGGAGGGCCGTCTAGCAATGAGCAGTTCTTC.